Listed here are 21 T cell receptor beta chains from one sample, sequenced in a study of control samples from healthy donors and cancer patients. TCRdb keeps only in-frame clones here, not all; method: immunoSEQ multiplex PCR. The top ten clones hold 3.2% of a sample with about 150,000 clones, 80% to 95% of them seen once. Sequenced: blood. The receptors originated from a man in his thirties or forties in good health.

This clone was seen just once. Other DNA sequences in this specimen translate into the identical CDR3. This chain links TRBV5-4 with TRBJ1-3, with unresolved D. In germline, CDR1 is SGHNT, CDR2 YYREEE (reference sequence). Trimming took off 0 bases at V and 4 bases at J, with 5 bases between the two ends. The CDR3 runs 13 residues. CDR3 sequence (DNA): TGTGCCAGCAGCTTGGGGTCCGGAAACACCATATATTTT. Its translation: CASSLGSGNTIYF.

The chain is built from TRBV27 and TRBJ1-2, with TRBD1 as a possible D gene (5 bases). The CDR3 spans 18 residues. The germline V gene encodes CDR1 MNHEY and CDR2 SMNVEV (reference sequence). V gave up 5 bases and J gave up 4 bases, with 26 bases separating them. CDR3 loop: CASSPRLGGSRAVYGYTF. The CDR3 DNA reads TGTGCCAGCAGTCCAAGGCTCGGGGGTTCCAGGGCTGTCTATGGCTACACCTTC.

This chain joins TRBV6-6 and TRBJ1-5, with D maybe TRBD1 (6 bases). Trimming took off 6 bases at V and 2 bases at J, with 17 bases between the two ends. The length of the CDR3 is 16 residues. Germline loops: CDR1 MNHNY, CDR2 SVGAGI (reference sequence). The CDR3 loop reads CASRTEGGVGNQPQHF. CDR3 sequence (DNA): TGTGCCAGCAGGACGGAGGGGGGGGTGGGCAATCAGCCCCAGCATTTT.

The chain is built from TRBV5-5 and TRBJ2-7; maybe TRBD1 (5 bases). The CDR3 has 15 amino acids. Germline V gene sequence: CDR1 SGHKS, CDR2 YYEKEE (reference sequence). Trimming took 0 bases from V and 4 from J, leaving 14 bases between them. The CDR3 bases are TGTGCCAGCAGCTTGGAAGTAGGGGAATATTACGAGCAGTACTTC. This encodes CASSLEVGEYYEQYF.

This chain uses TRBV30 with TRBJ2-7, with 7 bases fitting TRBD2. Trimming at V came to 1 base and at J to 6 bases, leaving 6 bases not matched to a gene. Germline V gene lookup returns CDR1 GTSNPN and CDR2 SVGIG (reference sequence). This CDR3 is 13 amino acids long. Here the CDR3 reads CAWSGQSGGEQYF. In DNA, the CDR3 is TGTGCCTGGAGTGGACAGTCGGGGGGCGAGCAGTACTTC.

This CDR3 is CATSDGDATDTQETQYF. The DNA of the CDR3 is TGTGCCACCAGTGATGGGGATGCAACAGACACGCAAGAGACCCAGTACTTC. This chain uses TRBV24-1 with TRBJ2-5; D remains ambiguous. This CDR3 is 17 amino acids long. In germline, CDR1 is KGHDR, CDR2 SFDVKD. The V end was cut by 3 bases, the J end by 2 bases, with 18 bases between.

The V gene is TRBV24-1, the J gene TRBJ2-2, with no clear D. The V end lost 0 bases, the J end lost 0 bases, and 7 bases lay between the germline ends. The CDR3 runs 16 residues. Looked up from germline, CDR1 is KGHDR and CDR2 is SFDVKD. Written as DNA, the CDR3 is TGTGCCACCAGTGATTTGAGTCCGCCGAACACCGGGGAGCTGTTTTTT. This gives the protein CATSDLSPPNTGELFF.

The count of this clone is one. This chain links TRBV6-9 with TRBJ2-1, with unresolved D. Germline CDR1 is MNHGY and CDR2 is SVAAGI. CDR3 size: 12 residues. V was shortened by 3 bases and J by 12 bases, with 12 bases between the two germline ends. The CDR3 spells CASSYLMQGQFF. CDR3 in DNA: TGTGCCAGCAGTTACCTCATGCAAGGGCAGTTCTTC.

The rearrangement joins TRBV19 to TRBJ1-2; 7 bases are shared with TRBD1. After removal of 5 bases from V and 4 bases from J, the junction contained 4 bases not matched to a gene. Germline CDR1 reads LNHDA; CDR2 reads SQIVND (reference sequence). This CDR3 spans 13 amino acids. The CDR3 region has the DNA TGTGCCAGTAGTGCAACAGGGGTCTATGGCTACACCTTC. Its translation is CASSATGVYGYTF.

V usage is TRBV5-8 and J usage is TRBJ1-2, with 8 nucleotides matching TRBD1. The V gene's germline CDR1 is SGHTS and CDR2 YDEGEE. CDR3 length: 14 amino acids. V was clipped by 4 bases and J by 6 bases; unmatched bases: 8. CDR3 sequence reads: CASSRGQVKNGYTF. CDR3 DNA: TGTGCCAGCAGCCGGGGACAGGTCAAAAATGGCTACACCTTC.

This chain's CDR3 is CASSEQGTNEQFF. The DNA of the CDR3 is TGTGCCAGCAGCGAGCAAGGGACCAATGAGCAGTTCTTC. The chain recombines TRBV11-2 with TRBJ2-1; the D call may be TRBD1 or TRBD2 (5 bases each). CDR3 length equals 13 residues. Trimming removed 5 bases at V and 6 bases at J, with 11 bases between. The germline V gene encodes CDR1 SGHAT and CDR2 FQNNGV.

In DNA, the CDR3 is TGTGCCAGCAGTTACTTGAAGAACACTGAAGCTTTCTTT. Its translation is CASSYLKNTEAFF. This sequence joins TRBV6-5 and TRBJ1-1; no clear D. V lost 1 base to trimming and J lost 1 base, with 4 bases between them. CDR1 and CDR2 from the germline V gene are MNHEY and SVGAGI. The CDR3 spans 13 residues.

The rearrangement joins TRBV10-1 to TRBJ2-2; D gene uncertain. Per the germline V gene, CDR1 is WNHNN and CDR2 is SYGVQD (reference sequence). The CDR3 runs 12 residues. Trimming took off 2 bases at V and 7 bases at J, with 5 bases between the two ends. The CDR3 sequence: CASSEGIGELFF. The CDR3 bases are TGCGCCAGCAGTGAGGGGATCGGGGAGCTGTTTTTT.

The rearrangement links TRBV18 to TRBJ2-5, with D hard to call. The CDR3 runs to 14 residues. Trimming took 2 bases from V and 1 from J, leaving 8 bases between them. The germline V gene has CDR1 KGHSH and CDR2 LQKENI. The CDR3 region is CASSPLGIQETQYF. The CDR3 DNA sequence: TGTGCCAGCTCACCATTGGGAATCCAAGAGACCCAGTACTTC. Variable domain in full (rest from reference TRBV18 and TRBJ2-5): NAGVMQNPRHLVRRRGQEARLRCSPMKGHSHVYWYRQLPEEGLKFMVYLQKENIIDESGMPKERFSAEFPKEGPSILRIQQVVRGDSAAYFCASSPLGIQETQYFGPGTRLLVL.

The chain has TRBV5-1 and TRBJ2-1, with D unresolved. V shed 0 bases and J shed 6 bases, with 10 bases lying between them. Germline lookup yields CDR1 SGHRS and CDR2 YFSETQ. This CDR3 is built from 14 residues. CDR3 in DNA: TGCGCCAGCAGCTTGGTTCTGGGTATCAATGAGCAGTTCTTC. This gives the protein CASSLVLGINEQFF.

The rearrangement joins TRBV5-4 to TRBJ1-2, with no clear D. Per germline, CDR1 SGHNT and CDR2 YYREEE (reference sequence). CDR3 length: 12 amino acids. V dropped 0 bases and J dropped 10 bases, with 10 bases sitting between them. Written as DNA, the CDR3 is TGTGCCAGCAGCTTGGATGGGATAGACTACACCTTC. This gives the protein CASSLDGIDYTF.

This chain links TRBV7-9 with TRBJ2-3, with TRBD1 matching 7 bases. J was trimmed by 5 bases and V by 7 bases; bases with no gene match: 9. CDR3 size: 14 residues. In germline, CDR1 is SEHNR, CDR2 FQNEAQ (reference sequence). This CDR3 reads CASTRTGKLDTQYF. CDR3 in DNA: TGTGCCAGCACGCGGACAGGCAAGTTAGATACGCAGTATTTT. The full variable domain, completed using reference TRBV7-9 and TRBJ2-3, is DTGVSQNPRHKITKRGQNVTFRCDPISEHNRLYWYRQTLGQGPEFLTYFQNEAQLEKSRLLSDRFSAERPKGSFSTLEIQRTEQGDSAMYLCASTRTGKLDTQYFGPGTRLTVL.

The V call is TRBV19, the J call TRBJ2-3; D call uncertain. V lost 1 base, J lost 2 bases, and 4 bases lay in between. The CDR3 sequence is 13 residues long. The germline gives CDR1 LNHDA, CDR2 SQIVND (reference sequence). The CDR3 bases are TGTGCCAGTAGTATAGGGCCCACAGATACGCAGTATTTT. Protein product: CASSIGPTDTQYF. The whole variable domain, filled in from reference TRBV19 and TRBJ2-3, reads DGGITQSPKYLFRKEGQNVTLSCEQNLNHDAMYWYRQDPGQGLRLIYYSQIVNDFQKGDIAEGYSVSREKKESFPLTVTSAQKNPTAFYLCASSIGPTDTQYFGPGTRLTVL.

The chain employs TRBV7-9 and TRBJ2-3; TRBD2 matches at 9 bases. Germline CDR1 is SEHNR and CDR2 is FQNEAQ (reference sequence). J gave up 10 bases and V 6 bases, and 8 bases lay outside the gene matches. The CDR3 runs to 13 residues. CDR3: CASSSTSGAAQYF. CDR3 in DNA: TGTGCCAGCAGTTCGACTAGCGGAGCTGCGCAGTATTTT.

This clone showed up just once. The genes are TRBV12-3 or TRBV12-4 and TRBJ2-1, with 11 nucleotides matching TRBD1. The CDR3 spans 13 residues. Losses at the gene ends were 5 bases for V and 10 bases for J; bases not matched to a gene: 4. The CDR3 here is CASSPGQGGEQFF. CDR3 nucleotide sequence: TGTGCCAGCAGTCCGGGACAGGGGGGGGAGCAGTTCTTC.

The chain carries TRBV5-8 and TRBJ1-2; D remains ambiguous. The CDR3 is made up of 15 amino acids. The V and J ends lost 4 bases and 5 bases respectively, with 18 bases between them. From germline, CDR1 is SGHTS and CDR2 YDEGEE. The CDR3 region has the DNA TGTGCCAGCAGCGGGTGGGTAGGACGGATGTATGGCTACACCTTC. This codes for CASSGWVGRMYGYTF.